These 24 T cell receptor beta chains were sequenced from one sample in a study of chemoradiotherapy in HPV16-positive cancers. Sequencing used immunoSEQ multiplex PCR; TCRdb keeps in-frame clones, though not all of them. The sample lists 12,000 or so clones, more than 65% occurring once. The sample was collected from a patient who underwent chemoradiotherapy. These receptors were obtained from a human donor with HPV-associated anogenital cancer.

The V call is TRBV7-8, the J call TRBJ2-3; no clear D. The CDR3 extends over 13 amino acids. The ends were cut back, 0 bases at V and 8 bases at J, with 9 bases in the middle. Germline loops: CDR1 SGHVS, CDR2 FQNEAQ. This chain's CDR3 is CASSLARSGTQYF. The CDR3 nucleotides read TGTGCCAGCAGCTTAGCGCGGTCCGGTACGCAGTATTTT. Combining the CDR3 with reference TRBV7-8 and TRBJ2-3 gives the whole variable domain GAGVSQSPRYKVAKRGQDVALRCDPISGHVSLFWYQQALGQGPEFLTYFQNEAQLDKSGLPSDRFFAERPEGSVSTLKIQRTQQEDSAVYLCASSLARSGTQYFGPGTRLTVL.

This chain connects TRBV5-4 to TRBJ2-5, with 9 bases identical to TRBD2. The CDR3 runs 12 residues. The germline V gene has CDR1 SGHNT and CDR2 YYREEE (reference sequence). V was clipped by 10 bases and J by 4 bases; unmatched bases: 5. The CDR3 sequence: CAVAGAGETQYF. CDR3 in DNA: TGTGCCGTAGCGGGGGCTGGAGAGACCCAGTACTTC.

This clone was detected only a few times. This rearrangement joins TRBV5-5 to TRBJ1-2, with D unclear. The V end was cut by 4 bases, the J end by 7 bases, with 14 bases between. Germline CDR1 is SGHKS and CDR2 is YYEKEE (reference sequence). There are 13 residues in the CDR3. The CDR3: CASSRVAESGYTF. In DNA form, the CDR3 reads TGTGCCAGCAGCAGGGTGGCGGAATCTGGCTACACCTTC.

The CDR3 reads CASSSGLVAGELFF. The CDR3 DNA follows: TGTGCCAGCAGCTCGGGACTAGTGGCCGGGGAGCTGTTTTTT. The chain uses TRBV7-2 and TRBJ2-2, with TRBD2 identical over 8 bases. This CDR3 comprises 14 residues. The germline CDR1 and CDR2 sequences are SGHTA and FQGNSA. V lost 4 bases, J lost 6 bases, and 4 bases stayed unmatched. The full variable domain, completed using reference TRBV7-2 and TRBJ2-2, is GAGVSQSPSNKVTEKGKDVELRCDPISGHTALYWYRQSLGQGLEFLIYFQGNSAPDKSGLPSDRFSAERTGGSVSTLTIQRTQQEDSAVYLCASSSGLVAGELFFGEGSRLTVL.

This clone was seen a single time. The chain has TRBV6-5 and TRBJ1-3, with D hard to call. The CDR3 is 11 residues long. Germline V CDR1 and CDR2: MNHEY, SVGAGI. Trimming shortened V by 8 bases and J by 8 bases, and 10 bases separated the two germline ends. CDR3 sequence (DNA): TGTGCCAGCTCCAAGGAAGACACCATATATTTT. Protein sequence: CASSKEDTIYF.

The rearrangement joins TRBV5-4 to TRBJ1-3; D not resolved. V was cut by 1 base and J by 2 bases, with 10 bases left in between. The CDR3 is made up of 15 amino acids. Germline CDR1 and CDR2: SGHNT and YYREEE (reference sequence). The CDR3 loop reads CASSLKGTTGNTIYF. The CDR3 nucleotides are TGTGCCAGCAGCTTGAAGGGTACAACTGGAAACACCATATATTTT.

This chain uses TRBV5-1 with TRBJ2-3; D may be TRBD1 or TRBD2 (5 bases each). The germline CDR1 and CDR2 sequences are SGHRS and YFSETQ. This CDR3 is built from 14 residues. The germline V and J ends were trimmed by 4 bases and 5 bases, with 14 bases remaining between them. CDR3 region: CASSPDPGRDTQYF. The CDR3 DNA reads TGCGCCAGCAGCCCGGATCCAGGGAGAGATACGCAGTATTTT.

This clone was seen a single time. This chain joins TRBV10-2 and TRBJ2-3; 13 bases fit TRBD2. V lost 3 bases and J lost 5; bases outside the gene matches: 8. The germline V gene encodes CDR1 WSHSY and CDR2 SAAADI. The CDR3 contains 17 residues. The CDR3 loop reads CASSDLSGTSGEDTQYF. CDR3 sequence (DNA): TGCGCCAGCAGTGACCTCTCCGGGACTAGCGGGGAAGATACGCAGTATTTT.

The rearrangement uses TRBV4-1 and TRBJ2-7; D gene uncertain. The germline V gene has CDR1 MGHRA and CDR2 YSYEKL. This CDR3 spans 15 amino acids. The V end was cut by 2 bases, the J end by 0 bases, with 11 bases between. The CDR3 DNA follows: TGCGCCAGCAGCCAACAGACCCTTACCTCCTACGAGCAGTACTTC. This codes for CASSQQTLTSYEQYF.

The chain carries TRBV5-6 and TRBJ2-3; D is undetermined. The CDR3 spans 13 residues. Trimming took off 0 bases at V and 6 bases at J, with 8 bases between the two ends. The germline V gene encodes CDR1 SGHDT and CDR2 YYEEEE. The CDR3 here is CASSLGPADTQYF. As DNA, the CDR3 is TGTGCCAGCAGCTTGGGACCGGCGGATACGCAGTATTTT. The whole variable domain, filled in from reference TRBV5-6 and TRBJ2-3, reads DAGVTQSPTHLIKTRGQQVTLRCSPKSGHDTVSWYQQALGQGPQFIFQYYEEEERQRGNFPDRFSGHQFPNYSSELNVNALLLGDSALYLCASSLGPADTQYFGPGTRLTVL.

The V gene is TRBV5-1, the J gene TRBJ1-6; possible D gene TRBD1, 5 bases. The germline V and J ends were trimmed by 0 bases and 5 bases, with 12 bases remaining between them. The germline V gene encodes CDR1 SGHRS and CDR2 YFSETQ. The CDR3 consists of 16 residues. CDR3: CASSLDGASDNSPLHF. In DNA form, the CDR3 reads TGCGCCAGCAGCTTGGACGGGGCTTCGGATAATTCACCCCTCCACTTT.

CDR3 bases: TGTGCCAGCAGCACCGGACCGGGCTCTGGAAACACCATATATTTT. This encodes CASSTGPGSGNTIYF. The chain is built from TRBV7-6 and TRBJ1-3; no clear D. Trimming stripped 5 bases from V and 0 bases from J, with 11 bases between. This CDR3 is 15 amino acids long. The germline V gene has CDR1 SGHVS and CDR2 FNYEAQ.

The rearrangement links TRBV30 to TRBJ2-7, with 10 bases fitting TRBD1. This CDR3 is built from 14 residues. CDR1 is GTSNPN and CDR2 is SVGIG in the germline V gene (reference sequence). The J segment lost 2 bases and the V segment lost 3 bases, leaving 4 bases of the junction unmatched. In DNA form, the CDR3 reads TGTGCCTGGAGGGGACAGGGGACGGCCTACGAGCAGTACTTC. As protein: CAWRGQGTAYEQYF.

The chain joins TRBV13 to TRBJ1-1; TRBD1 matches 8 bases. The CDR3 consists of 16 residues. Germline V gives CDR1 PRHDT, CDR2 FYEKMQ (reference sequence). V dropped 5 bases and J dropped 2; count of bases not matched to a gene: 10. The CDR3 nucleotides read TGTGCCAGCAGCCCGCGTGGACAGGGACTAAACACTGAAGCTTTCTTT. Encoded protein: CASSPRGQGLNTEAFF.

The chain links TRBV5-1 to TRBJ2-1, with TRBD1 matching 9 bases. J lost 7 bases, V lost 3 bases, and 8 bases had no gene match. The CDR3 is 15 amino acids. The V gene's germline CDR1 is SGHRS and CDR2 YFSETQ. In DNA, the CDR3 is TGCGCCAGCAGCTGGACAGGGGTGGGGACAAATGAGCAGTTCTTC. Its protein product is CASSWTGVGTNEQFF.

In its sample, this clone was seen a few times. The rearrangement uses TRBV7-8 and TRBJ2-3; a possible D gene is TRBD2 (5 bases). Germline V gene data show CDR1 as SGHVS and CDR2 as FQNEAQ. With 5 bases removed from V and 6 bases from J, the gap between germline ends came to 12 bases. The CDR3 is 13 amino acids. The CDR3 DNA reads TGTGCCAGCAGCCCCCCGAGGGCCGATACGCAGTATTTT. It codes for CASSPPRADTQYF.

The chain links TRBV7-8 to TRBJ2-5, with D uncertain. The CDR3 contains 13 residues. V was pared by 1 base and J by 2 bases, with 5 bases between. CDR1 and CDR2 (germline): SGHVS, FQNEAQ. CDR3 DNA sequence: TGTGCCAGCAGCTTAGGGGTACAAGAGACCCAGTACTTC. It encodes CASSLGVQETQYF.

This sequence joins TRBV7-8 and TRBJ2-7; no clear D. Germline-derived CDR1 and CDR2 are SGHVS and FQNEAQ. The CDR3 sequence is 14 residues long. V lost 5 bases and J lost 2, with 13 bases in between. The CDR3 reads CASSLSDGAYEQYF. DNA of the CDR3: TGTGCCAGCAGCCTATCGGACGGAGCCTACGAGCAGTACTTC.

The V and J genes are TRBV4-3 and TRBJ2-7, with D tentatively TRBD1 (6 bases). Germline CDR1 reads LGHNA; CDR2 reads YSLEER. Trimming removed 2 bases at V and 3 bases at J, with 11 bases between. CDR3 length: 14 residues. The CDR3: CASSQSPGHYEQYF. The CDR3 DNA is TGCGCCAGCAGCCAATCACCGGGACACTACGAGCAGTACTTC.

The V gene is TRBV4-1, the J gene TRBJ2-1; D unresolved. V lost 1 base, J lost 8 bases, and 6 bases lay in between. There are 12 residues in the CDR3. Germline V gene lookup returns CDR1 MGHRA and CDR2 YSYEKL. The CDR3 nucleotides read TGCGCCAGCAGCCAAGTTATCCATGAGCAGTTCTTC. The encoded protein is CASSQVIHEQFF.

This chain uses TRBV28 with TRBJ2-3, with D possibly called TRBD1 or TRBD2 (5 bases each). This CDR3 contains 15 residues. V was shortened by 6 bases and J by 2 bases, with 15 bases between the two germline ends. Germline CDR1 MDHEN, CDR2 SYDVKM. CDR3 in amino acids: CASSSRGRNTDTQYF. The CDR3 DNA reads TGTGCCAGCAGCTCTAGGGGACGAAACACAGATACGCAGTATTTT.

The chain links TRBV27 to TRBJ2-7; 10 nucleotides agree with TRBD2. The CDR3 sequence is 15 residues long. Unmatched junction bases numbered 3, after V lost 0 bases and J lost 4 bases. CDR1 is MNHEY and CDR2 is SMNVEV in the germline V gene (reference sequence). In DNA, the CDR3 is TGTGCCAGCAGTTTATCTCTAGCGGGGGCGTACGAGCAGTACTTC. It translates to CASSLSLAGAYEQYF.

The CDR3 sequence is CASSRTGRYEQYF. In DNA, the CDR3 is TGTGCCAGCAGCAGGACAGGGCGGTACGAGCAGTACTTC. This chain links TRBV11-2 with TRBJ2-7; 8 nucleotides align to TRBD1. V lost 5 bases to trimming and J lost 4 bases; unmatched junction nucleotides: 4. The CDR3 totals 13 residues. The V gene's germline CDR1 is SGHAT and CDR2 FQNNGV.

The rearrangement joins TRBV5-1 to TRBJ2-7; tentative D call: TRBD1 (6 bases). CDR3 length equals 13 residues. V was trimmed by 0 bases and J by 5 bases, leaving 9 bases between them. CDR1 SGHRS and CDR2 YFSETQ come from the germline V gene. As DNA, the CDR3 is TGCGCCAGCAGCTTGGCAGGGGTGGACGAGCAGTACTTC. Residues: CASSLAGVDEQYF.